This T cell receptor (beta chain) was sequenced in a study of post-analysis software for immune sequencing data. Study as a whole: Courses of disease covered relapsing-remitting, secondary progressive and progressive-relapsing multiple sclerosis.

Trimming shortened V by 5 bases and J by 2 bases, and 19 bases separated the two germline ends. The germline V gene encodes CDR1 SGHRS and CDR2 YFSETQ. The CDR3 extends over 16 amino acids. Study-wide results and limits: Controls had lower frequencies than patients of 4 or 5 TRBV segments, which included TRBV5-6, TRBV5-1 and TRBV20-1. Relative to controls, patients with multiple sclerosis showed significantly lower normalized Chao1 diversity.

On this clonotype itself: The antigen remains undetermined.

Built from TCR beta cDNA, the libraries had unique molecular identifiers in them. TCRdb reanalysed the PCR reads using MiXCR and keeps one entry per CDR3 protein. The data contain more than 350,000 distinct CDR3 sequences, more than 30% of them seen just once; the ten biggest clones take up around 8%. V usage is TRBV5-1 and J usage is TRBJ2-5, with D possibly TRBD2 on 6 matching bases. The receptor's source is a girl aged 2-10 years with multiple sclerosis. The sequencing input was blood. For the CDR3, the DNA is TGCGCCAGCAGGCTGGAGGGTAGCGTACCTCAAGAGACCCAGTACTTC. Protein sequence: CASRLEGSVPQETQYF.